A selection of T cell receptor beta chains follows, all from one sample in a study of CD8+CD57+ T cells in acquired aplastic anemia. One entry per CDR3 protein results from TCRdb running MiXCR on the reads. This sample has approximately 200,000 distinct CDR3 sequences; 64% occur once, and the top ten carry roughly 50%. Material: sorted CD4+, CD8+, or CD8+CD57+ T cells (not recorded which) from PBMCs. The receptors originated from a human donor with severe aplastic anemia or a healthy control (not recorded which). Each CDR3 is given with its conserved first and last residue. D genes are given only for firm matches. Clone sizes are given selectively: once, few, many, or a class where the clone is expanded.

TRBV19	TRBJ2-3	NA	NA	TGTGCCAGTAGTATAGGAGGGGGTACAGATACGCAGTATTTT	CASSIGGGTDTQYF
TRBV19	TRBJ2-7	NA	once	TGTGCCAGTAGTTCCAAAGAGGGACTTATCTACGAGCAGTACTTC	CASSSKEGLIYEQYF
TRBV20-1	TRBJ1-2	TRBD1	NA	TGCAGTGCTATACAGGGGGCTAGCGGCTACACCTTC	CSAIQGASGYTF
TRBV6-2/TRBV6-3	TRBJ1-2	NA	NA	TGTGCCAGCAGTTTCGACACATATGGCTACACCTTC	CASSFDTYGYTF
TRBV7-8	TRBJ2-7	NA	NA	TGTGCCAGCAGCTTAGGGCCCGCGGGAAACTACGAGCAGTACTTC	CASSLGPAGNYEQYF
TRBV7-2	TRBJ2-7	NA	NA	TGTGCCAGCAGCTCGTGGCCCAGGGGAAAGTCCTACGAGCAGTACTTC	CASSSWPRGKSYEQYF
TRBV4-3	TRBJ2-2	TRBD1	many	TGCGCCAGCAGCCACGGGACAGGGACGAACACCGGGGAGCTGTTTTTT	CASSHGTGTNTGELFF
TRBV6-5	TRBJ2-5	NA	NA	TGTGCCAGCAGCTTATCTTCAGGGCTGGGAGAGACCCGGTACTTC	CASSLSSGLGETRYF
TRBV12-3/TRBV12-4	TRBJ2-3	TRBD2	NA	TGTGCCAGCAGTCCTCGGAGTAGCGGGGGCACAGATACGCAGTATTTT	CASSPRSSGGTDTQYF
TRBV20-1	TRBJ2-6	TRBD2	NA	TGCAGTGCTAGAACCCCGGGGGGGGGACACTACTCTGGGGCCAACGTCCTGACTTTC	CSARTPGGGHYSGANVLTF
TRBV9	TRBJ1-1	NA	NA	TGCGCCAGCAGTGTCAGGGCGAACACTGAAGCTTTCTTT	CASSVRANTEAFF
TRBV2	TRBJ1-3	TRBD1	NA	TGTGCCAGCAGCGTCGGACAGGATGGATATTTT	CASSVGQDGYF
TRBV19	TRBJ2-7	TRBD2	NA	TGTGCCAGTAGTCCCCAGTTCGGCGGGAGGCGGTACTTC	CASSPQFGGRRYF
TRBV4-1	TRBJ1-4	TRBD1	NA	TGCGCCAGCAGCGACCAGTTGCGGGACAGAAGTAATGAAAAACTGTTTTTT	CASSDQLRDRSNEKLFF
TRBV2	TRBJ1-6	NA	NA	TGTGCCAGCAAGGGAGGGACGACCTATAATTCACCCCTCCACTTT	CASKGGTTYNSPLHF
TRBV2	TRBJ2-7	TRBD1	many	TGTGCCAGCAGTGAATATTTAGGACAGGGCCCCTACGAGCAGTACTTC	CASSEYLGQGPYEQYF
TRBV28	TRBJ1-3	NA	NA	TGTGTCAGCAGCTTTACGGGACCGAGCTCTGGAAACACCATATATTTT	CVSSFTGPSSGNTIYF
TRBV27	TRBJ1-1	NA	few	TGTGCCAGCAGTTTTTTGGGTTCTGAAGCTTTCTTT	CASSFLGSEAFF
TRBV7-9	TRBJ1-5	TRBD1	NA	TGTGCCAGCAGCTTAGGGACAGGGGGCGGCAATCAGCCCCAGCATTTT	CASSLGTGGGNQPQHF
TRBV9	TRBJ2-5	NA	NA	TGTGCCAGCAGCATTGGGATGGGCAGGGCCCAAGAGACCCAGTACTTC	CASSIGMGRAQETQYF
TRBV3-1	TRBJ1-2	NA	NA	TGTGCCAGCAGCCAATTAACAGGGTCCGGCTACACCTTC	CASSQLTGSGYTF
TRBV12-3/TRBV12-4	TRBJ2-7	NA	NA	TGTGCCAGCAGTCGAGGATGGGAGCAGTACTTC	CASSRGWEQYF
TRBV20-1	TRBJ2-5	NA	NA	TGCAGTGCCCGGGTGGGAGAGACCCAGTACTTC	CSARVGETQYF
TRBV7-6	TRBJ2-7	NA	NA	TGTGCCAGCAGCTTAGCGCACAGAGACTACGAGCAGTACTTC	CASSLAHRDYEQYF
TRBV12-3/TRBV12-4	TRBJ2-1	TRBD2	NA	TGTGCCAGCAACGCGGGGGGGGGCAATGAGCAGTTCTTC	CASNAGGGNEQFF
TRBV9	TRBJ2-3	TRBD1	NA	TGTGCCAGCAGTGACAGGGTTACCGGGGCTAGCACAGATACGCAGTATTTT	CASSDRVTGASTDTQYF
TRBV2	TRBJ2-5	NA	NA	TGTGCCAGCAGCGGAGGCGGAGGGGAGATGGAGACCCAGTACTTC	CASSGGGGEMETQYF
TRBV5-1	TRBJ2-7	NA	NA	TGCGCCAGCAGCTTGGCCACAGCCTCCTACGAGCAGTACTTC	CASSLATASYEQYF
TRBV24-1	TRBJ2-1	NA	once	TGTGCCACCAGTGATTACGGTTCTATTGAGCAGTTCTTC	CATSDYGSIEQFF
TRBV14	TRBJ1-2	NA	once	TGTGCCAGCAGCCTGGGGTTGCGGAGCGGCTACACCTTC	CASSLGLRSGYTF
TRBV11-3	TRBJ2-2	NA	NA	TGTGCCAGCAGCTTAGGGGGGGGACATCTCACCGGGGAGCTGTTTTTT	CASSLGGGHLTGELFF
TRBV29-1	TRBJ2-7	NA	NA	TGCAGCAGTCTCCCACTTGGCGAGCAGTACTTC	CSSLPLGEQYF
TRBV10-3	TRBJ1-1	TRBD1	NA	TGTGCCATCAGTGAATACACAGGGGATAACACTGAAGCTTTCTTT	CAISEYTGDNTEAFF
TRBV5-5	TRBJ2-7	NA	NA	TGTGCCAGCAGCATAACGGGACCAAACGAGCAGTACTTC	CASSITGPNEQYF
TRBV10-3	TRBJ1-5	NA	NA	TGTGCCATCAGTGTGGACCAGGGGAATCAGCCCCAGCATTTT	CAISVDQGNQPQHF
TRBV24-1	TRBJ1-6	TRBD1	NA	TGTGCCACCAGTTTGGGAGAACAGGGGAAGGAGTGGCCCTATAATTCACCCCTCCACTTT	CATSLGEQGKEWPYNSPLHF
TRBV10-3	TRBJ2-3	NA	NA	TGTGCCATCAGTGAGTCGACGTTCGCAACAGATACGCAGTATTTT	CAISESTFATDTQYF
TRBV29-1	TRBJ2-1	NA	many	TGCAGCGTCGCGTACAATGAGCAGTTCTTC	CSVAYNEQFF
TRBV20-1	TRBJ1-5	TRBD1	NA	TGCAGTGCCTCAGGACAGGGGAAGGATCAGCCCCAGCATTTT	CSASGQGKDQPQHF
TRBV7-2	TRBJ2-2	TRBD2	NA	TGTGCCAGCAGCTCGGGCGGGGGCACCGGGGAGCTGTTTTTT	CASSSGGGTGELFF
TRBV7-9	TRBJ1-1	NA	NA	TGCGCCAGCGGGAAAGGGCACACTGAAGCTTTCTTT	CASGKGHTEAFF
TRBV20-1	TRBJ2-2	NA	NA	TGCCGTGCTATAGACTCCGCTAACACCGGTGAGCTGTTTTTT	CRAIDSANTGELFF